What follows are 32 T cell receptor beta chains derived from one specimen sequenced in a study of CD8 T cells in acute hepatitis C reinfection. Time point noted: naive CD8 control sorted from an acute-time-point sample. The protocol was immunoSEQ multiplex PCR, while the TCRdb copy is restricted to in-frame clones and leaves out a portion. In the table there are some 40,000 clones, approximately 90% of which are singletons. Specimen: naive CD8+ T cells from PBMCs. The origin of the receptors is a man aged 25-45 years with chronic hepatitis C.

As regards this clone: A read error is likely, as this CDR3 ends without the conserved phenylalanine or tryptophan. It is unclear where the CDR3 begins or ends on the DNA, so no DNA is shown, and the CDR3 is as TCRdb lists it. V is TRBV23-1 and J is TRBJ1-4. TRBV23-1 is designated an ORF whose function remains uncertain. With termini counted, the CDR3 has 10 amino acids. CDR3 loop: CASSQSRKRI.

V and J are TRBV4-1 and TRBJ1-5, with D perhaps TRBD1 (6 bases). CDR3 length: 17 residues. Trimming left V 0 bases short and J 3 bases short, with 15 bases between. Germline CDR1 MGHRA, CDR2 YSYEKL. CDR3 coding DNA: TGCGCCAGCAGCCAAGAATTCGGGACACCTACCAATCAGCCCCAGCATTTT. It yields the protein CASSQEFGTPTNQPQHF.

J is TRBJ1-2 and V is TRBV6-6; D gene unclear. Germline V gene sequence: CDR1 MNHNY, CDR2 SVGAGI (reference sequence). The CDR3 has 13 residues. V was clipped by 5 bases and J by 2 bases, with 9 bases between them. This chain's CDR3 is CASSKDGNYGYTF. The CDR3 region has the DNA TGTGCCAGCAGTAAGGACGGAAACTATGGCTACACCTTC.

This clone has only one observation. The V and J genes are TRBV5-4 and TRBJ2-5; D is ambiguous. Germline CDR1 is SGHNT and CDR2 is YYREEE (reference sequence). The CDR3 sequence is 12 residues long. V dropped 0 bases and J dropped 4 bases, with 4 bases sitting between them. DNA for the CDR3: TGTGCCAGCAGCTTGGACATAGAGACCCAGTACTTC. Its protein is CASSLDIETQYF. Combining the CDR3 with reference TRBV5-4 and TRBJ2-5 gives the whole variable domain ETGVTQSPTHLIKTRGQQVTLRCSSQSGHNTVSWYQQALGQGPQFIFQYYREEENGRGNFPPRFSGLQFPNYSSELNVNALELDDSALYLCASSLDIETQYFGPGTRLLVL.

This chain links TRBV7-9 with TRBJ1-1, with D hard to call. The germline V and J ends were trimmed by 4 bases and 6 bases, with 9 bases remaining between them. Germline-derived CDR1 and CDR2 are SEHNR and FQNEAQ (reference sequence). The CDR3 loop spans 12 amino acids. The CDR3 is CASSSGGSEAFF. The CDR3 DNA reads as TGTGCCAGCAGCTCCGGCGGCTCTGAAGCTTTCTTT. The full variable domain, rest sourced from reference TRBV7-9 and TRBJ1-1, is DTGVSQNPRHKITKRGQNVTFRCDPISEHNRLYWYRQTLGQGPEFLTYFQNEAQLEKSRLLSDRFSAERPKGSFSTLEIQRTEQGDSAMYLCASSSGGSEAFFGQGTRLTVV.

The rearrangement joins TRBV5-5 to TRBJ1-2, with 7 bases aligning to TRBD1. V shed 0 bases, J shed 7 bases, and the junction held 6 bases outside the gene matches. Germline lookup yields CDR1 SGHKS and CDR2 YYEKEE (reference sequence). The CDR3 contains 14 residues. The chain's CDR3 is CASSLGVGGSGYTF. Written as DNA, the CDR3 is TGTGCCAGCAGCTTGGGTGTAGGGGGCTCTGGCTACACCTTC. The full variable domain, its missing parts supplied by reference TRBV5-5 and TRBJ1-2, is DAGVTQSPTHLIKTRGQQVTLRCSPISGHKSVSWYQQVLGQGPQFIFQYYEKEERGRGNFPDRFSARQFPNYSSELNVNALLLGDSALYLCASSLGVGGSGYTFGSGTRLTVV.

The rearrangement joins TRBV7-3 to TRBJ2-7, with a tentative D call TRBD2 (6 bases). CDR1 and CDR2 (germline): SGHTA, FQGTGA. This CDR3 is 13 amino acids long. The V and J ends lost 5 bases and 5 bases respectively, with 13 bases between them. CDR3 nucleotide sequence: TGTGCCAGCAGCCTTGGCGGGATGGACGAGCAGTACTTC. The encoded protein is CASSLGGMDEQYF.

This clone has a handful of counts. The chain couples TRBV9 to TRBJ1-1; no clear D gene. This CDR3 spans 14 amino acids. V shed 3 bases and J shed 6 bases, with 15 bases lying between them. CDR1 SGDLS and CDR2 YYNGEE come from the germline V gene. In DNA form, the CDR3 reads TGTGCCAGCAGCGGCGGAGGGCCCCCCTCTGAAGCTTTCTTT. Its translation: CASSGGGPPSEAFF.

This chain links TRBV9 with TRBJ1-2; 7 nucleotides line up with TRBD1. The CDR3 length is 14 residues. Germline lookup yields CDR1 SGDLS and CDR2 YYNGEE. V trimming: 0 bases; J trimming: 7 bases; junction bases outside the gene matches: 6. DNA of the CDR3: TGTGCCAGCAGCGTAGTAACAGGGGCGGGTGGCTACACCTTC. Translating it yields CASSVVTGAGGYTF.

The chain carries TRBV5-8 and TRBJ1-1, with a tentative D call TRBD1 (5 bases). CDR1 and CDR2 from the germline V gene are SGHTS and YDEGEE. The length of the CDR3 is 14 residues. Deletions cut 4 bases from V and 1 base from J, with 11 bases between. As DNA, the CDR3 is TGTGCCAGCAGCAAAACTGGGGCGAACACTGAAGCTTTCTTT. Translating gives CASSKTGANTEAFF.

CDR3 loop: CASSRWGDTGELFF. The CDR3 region has the DNA TGTGCCAGCAGCAGGTGGGGTGACACCGGGGAGCTGTTTTTT. The rearrangement joins TRBV9 to TRBJ2-2; D is uncertain. The CDR3 has 14 residues. Between the trimmed V and J ends, which lost 4 bases and 3 bases, there was a span of 10 bases. Germline V lookup: CDR1 SGDLS, CDR2 YYNGEE.

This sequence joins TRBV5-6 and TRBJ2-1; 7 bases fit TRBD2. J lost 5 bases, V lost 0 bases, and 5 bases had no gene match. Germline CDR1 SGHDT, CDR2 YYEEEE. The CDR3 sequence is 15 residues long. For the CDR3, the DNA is TGTGCCAGCAGCTTGGTTGACAGCGGGGACAATGAGCAGTTCTTC. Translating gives CASSLVDSGDNEQFF.

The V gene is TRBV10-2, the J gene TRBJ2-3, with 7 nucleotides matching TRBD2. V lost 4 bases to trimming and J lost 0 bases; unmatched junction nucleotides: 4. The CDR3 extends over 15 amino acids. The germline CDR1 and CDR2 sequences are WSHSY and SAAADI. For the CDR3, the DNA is TGCGCCAGCAGTGGGCTAGCGGATAGCACAGATACGCAGTATTTT. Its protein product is CASSGLADSTDTQYF.

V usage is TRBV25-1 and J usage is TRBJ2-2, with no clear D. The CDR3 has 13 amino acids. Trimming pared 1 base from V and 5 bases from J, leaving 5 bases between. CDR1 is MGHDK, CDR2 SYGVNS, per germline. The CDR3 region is CASSEWQTGELFF. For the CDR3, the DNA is TGTGCCAGCAGTGAATGGCAGACCGGGGAGCTGTTTTTT.

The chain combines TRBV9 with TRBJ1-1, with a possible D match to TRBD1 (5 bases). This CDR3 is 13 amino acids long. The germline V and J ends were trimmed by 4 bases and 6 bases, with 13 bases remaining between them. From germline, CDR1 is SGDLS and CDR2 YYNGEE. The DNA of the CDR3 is TGTGCCAGCAGCCCGCCGAGCAGGGCTGAAGCTTTCTTT. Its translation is CASSPPSRAEAFF.

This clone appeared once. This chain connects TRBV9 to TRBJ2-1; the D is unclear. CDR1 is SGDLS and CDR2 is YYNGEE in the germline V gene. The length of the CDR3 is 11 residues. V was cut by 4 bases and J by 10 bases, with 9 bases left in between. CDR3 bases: TGTGCCAGCAGCTCTGACTTGGAGCAGTTCTTC. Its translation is CASSSDLEQFF.

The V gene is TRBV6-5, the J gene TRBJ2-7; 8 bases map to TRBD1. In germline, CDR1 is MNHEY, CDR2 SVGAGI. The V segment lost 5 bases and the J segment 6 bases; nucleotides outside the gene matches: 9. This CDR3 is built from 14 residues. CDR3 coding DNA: TGTGCCAGCAGTGCTGCAGGACAGGGCCTCGAGCAGTACTTC. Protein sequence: CASSAAGQGLEQYF.

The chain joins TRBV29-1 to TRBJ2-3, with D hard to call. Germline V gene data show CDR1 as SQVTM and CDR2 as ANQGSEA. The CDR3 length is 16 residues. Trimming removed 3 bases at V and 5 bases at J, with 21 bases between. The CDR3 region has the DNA TGCAGCGTTGACTTCACACGCCTCGACGCCCTAGATACGCAGTATTTT. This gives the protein CSVDFTRLDALDTQYF.

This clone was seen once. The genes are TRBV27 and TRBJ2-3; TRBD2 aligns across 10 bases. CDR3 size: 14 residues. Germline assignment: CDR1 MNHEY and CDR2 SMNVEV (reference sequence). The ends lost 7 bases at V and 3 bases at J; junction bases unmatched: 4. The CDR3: CASISGRGTDTQYF. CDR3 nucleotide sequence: TGTGCCAGCATAAGCGGGAGGGGGACAGATACGCAGTATTTT.

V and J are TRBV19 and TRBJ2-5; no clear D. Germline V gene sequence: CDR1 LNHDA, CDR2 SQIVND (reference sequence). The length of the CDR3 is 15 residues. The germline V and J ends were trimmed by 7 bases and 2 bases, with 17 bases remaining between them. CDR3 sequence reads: CASNHLGSRQETQYF. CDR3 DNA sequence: TGTGCCAGTAACCACCTGGGGTCAAGGCAAGAGACCCAGTACTTC.

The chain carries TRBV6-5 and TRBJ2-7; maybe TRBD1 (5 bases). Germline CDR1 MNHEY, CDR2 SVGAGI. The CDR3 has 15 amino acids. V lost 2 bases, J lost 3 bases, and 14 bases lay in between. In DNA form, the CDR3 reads TGTGCCAGCAGTTACGGGGCTAGGCTTTACTACGAGCAGTACTTC. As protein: CASSYGARLYYEQYF.

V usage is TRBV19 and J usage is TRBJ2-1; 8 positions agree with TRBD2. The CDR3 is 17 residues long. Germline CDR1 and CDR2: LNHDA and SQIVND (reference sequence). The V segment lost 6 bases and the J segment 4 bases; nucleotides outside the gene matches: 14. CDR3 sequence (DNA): TGTGCCAGTAGCTTAGGTCGGCGGGAGGATATTTACAATGAGCAGTTCTTC. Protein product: CASSLGRREDIYNEQFF.

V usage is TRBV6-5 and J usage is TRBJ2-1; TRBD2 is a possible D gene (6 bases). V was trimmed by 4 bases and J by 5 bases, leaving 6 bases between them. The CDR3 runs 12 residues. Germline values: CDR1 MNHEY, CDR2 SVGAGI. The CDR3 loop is CASSSGDNEQFF. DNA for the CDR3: TGTGCCAGCAGTTCGGGAGACAATGAGCAGTTCTTC.

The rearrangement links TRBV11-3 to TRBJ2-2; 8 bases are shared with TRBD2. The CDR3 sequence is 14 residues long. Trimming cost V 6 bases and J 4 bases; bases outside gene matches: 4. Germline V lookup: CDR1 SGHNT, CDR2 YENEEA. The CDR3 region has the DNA TGTGCCAGCAGAGCGGGAGTGTCCACCGGGGAGCTGTTTTTT. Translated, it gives CASRAGVSTGELFF.

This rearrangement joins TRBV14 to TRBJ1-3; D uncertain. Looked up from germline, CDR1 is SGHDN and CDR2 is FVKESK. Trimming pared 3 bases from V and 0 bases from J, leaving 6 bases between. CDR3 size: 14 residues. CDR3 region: CASSHWSSGNTIYF. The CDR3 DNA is TGTGCCAGCAGCCATTGGAGCTCTGGAAACACCATATATTTT.

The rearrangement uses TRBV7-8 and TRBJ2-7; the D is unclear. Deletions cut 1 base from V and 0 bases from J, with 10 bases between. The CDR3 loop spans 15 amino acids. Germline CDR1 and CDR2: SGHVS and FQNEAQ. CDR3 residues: CASSLEPRYSYEQYF. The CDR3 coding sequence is TGTGCCAGCAGCTTAGAGCCTCGCTACTCCTACGAGCAGTACTTC.

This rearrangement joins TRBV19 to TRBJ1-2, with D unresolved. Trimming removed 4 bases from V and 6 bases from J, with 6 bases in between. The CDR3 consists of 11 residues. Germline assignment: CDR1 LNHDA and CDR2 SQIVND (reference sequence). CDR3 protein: CASSREHGYTF. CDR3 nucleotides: TGTGCCAGTAGTAGGGAGCATGGCTACACCTTC.

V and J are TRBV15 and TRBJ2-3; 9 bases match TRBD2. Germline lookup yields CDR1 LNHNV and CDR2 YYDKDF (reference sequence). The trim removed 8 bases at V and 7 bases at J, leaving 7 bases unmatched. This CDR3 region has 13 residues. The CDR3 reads CATATLAGNTQYF. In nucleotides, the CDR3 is TGTGCCACCGCTACCCTAGCGGGGAATACGCAGTATTTT.

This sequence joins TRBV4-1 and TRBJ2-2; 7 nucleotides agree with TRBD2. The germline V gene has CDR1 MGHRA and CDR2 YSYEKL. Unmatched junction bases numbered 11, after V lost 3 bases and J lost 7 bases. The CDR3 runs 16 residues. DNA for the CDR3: TGCGCCAGCAGCCAGCTTGGTGCGGGGGTTTACGGGGAGCTGTTTTTT. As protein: CASSQLGAGVYGELFF.

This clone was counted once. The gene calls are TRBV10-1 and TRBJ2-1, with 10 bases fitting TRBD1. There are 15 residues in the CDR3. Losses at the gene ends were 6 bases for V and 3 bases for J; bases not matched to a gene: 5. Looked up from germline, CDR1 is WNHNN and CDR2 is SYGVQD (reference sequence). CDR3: CASRAGTGDYNEQFF. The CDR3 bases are TGCGCCAGCAGGGCCGGGACAGGGGACTACAATGAGCAGTTCTTC.

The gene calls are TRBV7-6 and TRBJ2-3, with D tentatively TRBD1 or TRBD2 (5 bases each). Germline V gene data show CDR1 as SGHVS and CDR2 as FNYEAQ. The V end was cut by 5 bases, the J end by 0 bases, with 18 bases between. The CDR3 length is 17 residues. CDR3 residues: CASSRLPGAISTDTQYF. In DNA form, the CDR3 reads TGTGCCAGCAGCCGACTACCCGGGGCAATAAGCACAGATACGCAGTATTTT.

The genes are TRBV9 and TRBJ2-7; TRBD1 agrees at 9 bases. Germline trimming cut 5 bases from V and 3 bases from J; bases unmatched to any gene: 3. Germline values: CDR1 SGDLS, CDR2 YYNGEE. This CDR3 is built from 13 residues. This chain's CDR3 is CASSGTGNYEQYF. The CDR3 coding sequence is TGTGCCAGCAGTGGGACAGGGAACTACGAGCAGTACTTC.